These 20 T cell receptor beta chains share one sample of origin, sequenced in a study of regulatory T cells in long-lasting Graves disease. Construction of TCR beta libraries relied on iRepertoire HTBI primers and on Arm-PCR targeting CDR3 regions. TCRdb re-called the multiplex PCR reads through MiXCR, storing one row per CDR3 protein. Here the sample spans 450,000 to 650,000 distinct CDR3 sequences, 15% to 20% being singletons. Time point in this sample: newly diagnosed GD, antithyroid drugs for less than 3 months. From PBMCs, RNA was extracted and then used to make the TCR library. These data also formed part of another study, on T cells in Graves' hyperthyroidism and ophthalmopathy.

Source: peripheral blood mononuclear cells (PBMCs), taken at new diagnosis, from a patient treated with antithyroid drugs. The receptors were sampled from a woman aged 35 to 60 with Graves disease.

This clonotype occurred many times. This chain uses TRBV27 with TRBJ2-2, with TRBD2 matching 7 bases. With 4 bases clipped from V and 0 bases from J, the junction kept 2 bases outside the gene matches. The CDR3 runs to 15 residues. The V gene's germline CDR1 is MNHEY and CDR2 SMNVEV (reference sequence). DNA of the CDR3: TGTGCCAGCAGTTACAGCGGGGCGAACACCGGGGAGCTGTTTTTT. It translates to CASSYSGANTGELFF.

Only a few counts were recorded for this clonotype. The rearrangement links TRBV7-9 to TRBJ1-2; unclear D gene. The CDR3 is made up of 13 amino acids. CDR1 is SEHNR, CDR2 FQNEAQ, per germline (reference sequence). The V end lost 1 base, the J end lost 8 bases, and 11 bases lay between the germline ends. Here the CDR3 DNA reads TGTGCCAGCAGCTTAGGACCTTTGGAAGGCTACACCTTC. Translation: CASSLGPLEGYTF.

This clonotype showed up many times. The chain has TRBV10-2 and TRBJ2-1; D is ambiguous. This CDR3 has 14 residues. The V end was cut by 3 bases, the J end by 3 bases, with 9 bases between. Germline CDR1 reads WSHSY; CDR2 reads SAAADI. Written as DNA, the CDR3 is TGCGCCAGCAGTGAACGGCAGGTCTACAATGAGCAGTTCTTC. This codes for CASSERQVYNEQFF.

This clonotype was observed at least ten times. The chain carries TRBV12-3 or TRBV12-4 and TRBJ2-3; weak D call: TRBD2 (5 bases). The V gene lost 3 bases and the J gene lost 12 bases, with 13 bases spanning the gap. The CDR3 runs to 12 residues. The CDR3 is CASSLALGIQYF. CDR3 DNA: TGTGCCAGCAGTTTGGCCCTCGGGATCCAGTATTTT.

This rearrangement joins TRBV5-5 to TRBJ1-2; a possible D gene is TRBD1 (5 bases). The CDR3 spans 16 residues. CDR1 is SGHKS, CDR2 YYEKEE, per germline (reference sequence). Trimming took off 0 bases at V and 5 bases at J, with 17 bases between the two ends. This CDR3 is CASSLEAGSRFYGYTF. CDR3 coding DNA: TGTGCCAGCAGCTTGGAGGCAGGGTCTCGTTTTTATGGCTACACCTTC.

V is TRBV6-1 and J is TRBJ2-7; D call uncertain. This CDR3 is built from 13 residues. V was cut by 8 bases and J by 3 bases, with 14 bases left in between. Germline V gene lookup returns CDR1 MNHNS and CDR2 SASEGT. This chain's CDR3 is CASPVGFDYEQYF. CDR3 nucleotides: TGTGCCAGCCCGGTCGGATTTGACTACGAGCAGTACTTC.

This clonotype was counted between two and nine times. The V and J genes are TRBV15 and TRBJ1-1, with D hard to call. The CDR3 runs to 13 residues. Looked up from germline, CDR1 is LNHNV and CDR2 is YYDKDF (reference sequence). Trimming removed 0 bases at V and 7 bases at J, with 9 bases between. The CDR3 protein is CATSRDLGGEAFF. The DNA of the CDR3 is TGTGCCACCAGCAGAGATCTGGGCGGTGAAGCTTTCTTT.

This chain connects TRBV24-1 to TRBJ2-3; D is unclear. Germline V lookup: CDR1 KGHDR, CDR2 SFDVKD. Trimming stripped 1 base from V and 0 bases from J, with 10 bases between. The CDR3 is 16 residues long. The CDR3 bases are TGTGCCACCAGTGATTTTGGGCGCACTAGCACAGATACGCAGTATTTT. Amino acid sequence: CATSDFGRTSTDTQYF.

This clonotype was counted many times. V usage is TRBV12-3 or TRBV12-4 and J usage is TRBJ1-2; tentative D call: TRBD1 (6 bases). The CDR3 length is 12 residues. Trimming removed 6 bases from V and 8 bases from J, with 13 bases in between. CDR3 region: CASSNGQKGYTF. CDR3 nucleotides: TGTGCCAGCAGCAACGGACAGAAGGGCTACACCTTC.

This clonotype occurred many times. The chain combines TRBV6-1 with TRBJ1-2; D may be TRBD1 (6 bases). The CDR3 is 12 amino acids. CDR1 and CDR2 (germline): MNHNS, SASEGT. V lost 6 bases and J 7 bases, leaving 12 bases between the germline ends. The CDR3 sequence: CASRTGPFGYTF. For the CDR3, the DNA is TGTGCCAGCAGAACAGGGCCCTTTGGCTACACCTTC.

The chain is built from TRBV19 and TRBJ2-1, with D unclear. V lost 3 bases to trimming and J lost 5 bases, with 17 bases between them. There are 16 residues in the CDR3. The germline gives CDR1 LNHDA, CDR2 SQIVND (reference sequence). CDR3 coding DNA: TGTGCCAGTAGTATGTATTTGGCCCGCACCGACAATGAGCAGTTCTTC. Encoded protein: CASSMYLARTDNEQFF.

The CDR3 nucleotides read TGCAGTGCTAGAGATCTAGGGACTAGCACAGATACGCAGTATTTT. It specifies CSARDLGTSTDTQYF. The chain carries TRBV20-1 and TRBJ2-3, with a tentative D call TRBD2 (6 bases). The CDR3 spans 15 residues. Germline V gives CDR1 DFQATT, CDR2 SNEGSKA (reference sequence). V lost 0 bases and J 0 bases, leaving 10 bases between the germline ends.

For this clonotype: This may stem from a read error, because a much larger clone lies one nucleotide away. This chain uses TRBV7-9 with TRBJ1-5; TRBD1 might be the D (6 bases). The V gene's germline CDR1 is SEHNR and CDR2 FQNEAQ (reference sequence). The CDR3 sequence is 14 residues long. In nucleotides, the CDR3 is TGTGCCAGCAGCTTAGGGTGGGACAATCGGCCCCAGCATTTT. Its protein is CASSLGWDNRPQHF.

This clonotype was counted between two and nine times. The chain recombines TRBV7-2 with TRBJ2-2; D ambiguous. The germline gives CDR1 SGHTA, CDR2 FQGNSA. The V end was cut by 0 bases, the J end by 6 bases, with 8 bases between. This CDR3 has 14 amino acids. CDR3 loop: CASSLAIHPGELFF. In nucleotides, the CDR3 is TGTGCCAGCAGCTTAGCGATACACCCCGGGGAGCTGTTTTTT.

The V call is TRBV5-1, the J call TRBJ1-4; TRBD1 agrees at 12 bases. V lost 0 bases, J lost 3 bases, and 3 bases stayed unmatched. From germline, CDR1 is SGHRS and CDR2 YFSETQ. The CDR3 has 17 amino acids. The CDR3 bases are TGCGCCAGCAGCTTGGTGGGACAGGGGGCACCTAATGAAAAACTGTTTTTT. This gives the protein CASSLVGQGAPNEKLFF. Variable domain in full (rest from reference TRBV5-1 and TRBJ1-4): KAGVTQTPRYLIKTRGQQVTLSCSPISGHRSVSWYQQTPGQGLQFLFEYFSETQRNKGNFPGRFSGRQFSNSRSEMNVSTLELGDSALYLCASSLVGQGAPNEKLFFGSGTQLSVL.

The V gene is TRBV5-1, the J gene TRBJ1-1; 12 bases match TRBD1. V trimming: 4 bases; J trimming: 3 bases; junction bases outside the gene matches: 7. CDR1 and CDR2 from the germline V gene are SGHRS and YFSETQ. The CDR3 spans 16 residues. The CDR3 loop reads CASSPGTGGFDTEAFF. CDR3 in DNA: TGCGCCAGCAGCCCGGGGACAGGGGGCTTCGACACTGAAGCTTTCTTT.

This clonotype has a count of ten or more. V is TRBV7-2 and J is TRBJ2-5; a weak D match, TRBD2 (6 bases). CDR3 length: 13 amino acids. Germline V gene data show CDR1 as SGHTA and CDR2 as FQGNSA. V lost 7 bases to trimming and J lost 2 bases, with 11 bases between them. CDR3 residues: CASKGGVQETQYF. As DNA, the CDR3 is TGTGCCAGCAAGGGAGGAGTTCAAGAGACCCAGTACTTC.

The sample holds many counts of this clonotype. V and J are TRBV3-1 and TRBJ2-1; 7 nucleotides align to TRBD1. J was trimmed by 4 bases and V by 5 bases; bases with no gene match: 5. The CDR3 is 14 residues long. CDR1 and CDR2 from the germline V gene are LGHDT and YNNKEL (reference sequence). The CDR3 spells CASSGWDRYNEQFF. DNA of the CDR3: TGTGCCAGCAGCGGCTGGGACAGATACAATGAGCAGTTCTTC.

This clonotype was observed a few times. The chain uses TRBV10-3 and TRBJ2-1; 13 nucleotides agree with TRBD2. Looked up from germline, CDR1 is ENHRY and CDR2 is SYGVKD. The V and J ends lost 11 bases and 2 bases, in that order; junction bases with no gene match: 3. The CDR3 has 14 amino acids. CDR3 nucleotides: TGTGCCCTCGGGACTAGCGGGGCCTACAATGAGCAGTTCTTC. Protein sequence: CALGTSGAYNEQFF.

This chain uses TRBV4-1 with TRBJ1-2, with D tentatively TRBD1 (5 bases). The ends were cut back, 0 bases at V and 7 bases at J, with 18 bases in the middle. CDR1 is MGHRA and CDR2 is YSYEKL in the germline V gene. This CDR3 comprises 16 residues. The CDR3: CASSQEDNRRPLGYTF. The CDR3 region has the DNA TGCGCCAGCAGCCAAGAAGACAACAGGCGCCCACTTGGCTACACCTTC.